Listed here are 22 T cell receptor beta chains from one sample, sequenced in a study of cytomegalovirus exposure and HLA in healthy donors. Assay used: immunoSEQ multiplex PCR; TCRdb lists only in-frame clones, some missing. The data hold 100,000 to 150,000 clones, with 88% observed a single time. The sample consisted of PBMCs. These receptors all stem from a man aged 30-40 years in good health and CMV-seronegative.

This clone was picked up one time. The chain employs TRBV30 and TRBJ2-3, with 8 positions matching TRBD1. The CDR3 length is 15 residues. V was clipped by 8 bases and J by 1 base; unmatched bases: 11. The V gene's germline CDR1 is GTSNPN and CDR2 SVGIG (reference sequence). The CDR3 protein is CARAGQAFGTDTQYF. The CDR3, as DNA: TGTGCCCGGGCGGGACAGGCCTTCGGCACAGATACGCAGTATTTT.

This sequence joins TRBV5-1 and TRBJ2-3, with a weak D call TRBD1 (5 bases). Between the trimmed V and J ends, which lost 1 base and 2 bases, there was a span of 17 bases. Germline values: CDR1 SGHRS, CDR2 YFSETQ. This CDR3 is 17 amino acids long. The CDR3 region has the DNA TGCGCCAGCAGCTTGCGACAGACGGCGGTTAACACAGATACGCAGTATTTT. Translating it yields CASSLRQTAVNTDTQYF.

V gene TRBV6-6 combines with J gene TRBJ1-2; TRBD1 might be the D (5 bases). This CDR3 is built from 13 residues. Germline V gives CDR1 MNHNY, CDR2 SVGAGI (reference sequence). V lost 5 bases to trimming and J lost 1 base, with 8 bases between them. CDR3 DNA sequence: TGTGCCAGCAGTAGGGGCCTTAACTATGGCTACACCTTC. Translation gives CASSRGLNYGYTF.

The chain employs TRBV6-5 and TRBJ2-1, with 11 nucleotides matching TRBD2. Trimming took 5 bases from V and 7 from J; bases not matched to a gene: 7. The CDR3 covers 15 residues. Germline lookup yields CDR1 MNHEY and CDR2 SVGAGI. The CDR3, as DNA: TGTGCCAGCAGTCATTTAGCGGGAGGGGGTAATGAGCAGTTCTTC. Its translation is CASSHLAGGGNEQFF.

The genes are TRBV5-4 and TRBJ1-3, with D perhaps matching TRBD1 (6 bases). This CDR3 spans 16 amino acids. Trimming shortened V by 3 bases and J by 3 bases, and 16 bases separated the two germline ends. Germline CDR1 reads SGHNT; CDR2 reads YYREEE (reference sequence). The CDR3 spells CASSSSSGARGNTIYF. Here the CDR3 DNA reads TGTGCCAGCAGCTCATCTTCAGGGGCTCGTGGAAACACCATATATTTT.

This rearrangement joins TRBV12-5 to TRBJ2-1; 9 nucleotides align to TRBD2. Germline CDR1 and CDR2: LGHNT and FRNRAP. J gave up 4 bases and V 4 bases, and 2 bases lay outside the gene matches. CDR3 length: 14 residues. CDR3 sequence: CASGWGLAYNEQFF. CDR3 in DNA: TGTGCTAGTGGTTGGGGACTAGCATACAATGAGCAGTTCTTC.

V and J are TRBV7-8 and TRBJ2-7; D perhaps matches TRBD1 (6 bases). Trimming cost V 3 bases and J 3 bases, with 33 bases left between them. CDR3 length equals 21 residues. In germline, CDR1 is SGHVS, CDR2 FQNEAQ. The CDR3 region is CASSFWSWLVWSKTGIYEQYF. CDR3 in DNA: TGTGCCAGCAGCTTCTGGTCCTGGTTAGTATGGTCGAAGACAGGAATCTACGAGCAGTACTTC.

This chain links TRBV5-4 with TRBJ2-2; 10 bases match TRBD2. The V segment lost 1 base and the J segment 2 bases; nucleotides outside the gene matches: 5. CDR3 size: 17 residues. Germline V gene lookup returns CDR1 SGHNT and CDR2 YYREEE (reference sequence). CDR3: CASSLPSGRSNTGELFF. The CDR3 bases are TGTGCCAGCAGCTTGCCTAGCGGGAGATCTAACACCGGGGAGCTGTTTTTT. The whole variable domain, remainder taken from reference TRBV5-4 and TRBJ2-2, is ETGVTQSPTHLIKTRGQQVTLRCSSQSGHNTVSWYQQALGQGPQFIFQYYREEENGRGNFPPRFSGLQFPNYSSELNVNALELDDSALYLCASSLPSGRSNTGELFFGEGSRLTVL.

The V and J genes are TRBV19 and TRBJ1-3; D gene unclear. The CDR3 has 19 residues. The germline V gene encodes CDR1 LNHDA and CDR2 SQIVND (reference sequence). With 4 bases removed from V and 0 bases from J, the gap between germline ends came to 22 bases. The CDR3 DNA follows: TGTGCCAGTAGTAGATCGAGAGGCGAACAAACCAGCTCTGGAAACACCATATATTTT. It encodes CASSRSRGEQTSSGNTIYF.

The rearrangement joins TRBV29-1 to TRBJ2-3, with no clear D. CDR1 is SQVTM and CDR2 is ANQGSEA in the germline V gene. V was cut by 3 bases and J by 3 bases, with 4 bases left in between. The CDR3 is 11 amino acids. The chain's CDR3 is CSVELTDTQYF. The CDR3 region has the DNA TGCAGCGTTGAGTTAACAGATACGCAGTATTTT.

A few counts support this clone. The V gene is TRBV30, the J gene TRBJ2-7, with D possibly matching TRBD2 (6 bases). V was trimmed by 4 bases and J by 3 bases, leaving 10 bases between them. CDR1 GTSNPN and CDR2 SVGIG come from the germline V gene (reference sequence). CDR3 length: 12 amino acids. CDR3 nucleotides: TGTGCCTGGACCCCGGAGGGCTACGAGCAGTACTTC. It codes for CAWTPEGYEQYF. The full variable domain, its missing parts supplied by reference TRBV30 and TRBJ2-7, is SQTIHQWPATLVQPVGSPLSLECTVEGTSNPNLYWYRQAAGRGLQLLFYSVGIGQISSEVPQNLSASRPQDRQFILSSKKLLLSDSGFYLCAWTPEGYEQYFGPGTRLTVT.

The chain carries TRBV13 and TRBJ2-7; 12 bases line up with TRBD2. Germline V gene sequence: CDR1 PRHDT, CDR2 FYEKMQ (reference sequence). The V gene end was trimmed by 5 bases and the J gene end by 0 bases; junction bases not matched to a gene: 8. The CDR3 covers 17 residues. This chain's CDR3 is CASSPLGLAGYSYEQYF. The CDR3 DNA follows: TGTGCCAGCAGCCCGCTGGGACTAGCGGGTTACTCCTACGAGCAGTACTTC.

This chain joins TRBV20-1 and TRBJ1-2, with a possible D match to TRBD1 (6 bases). Germline-derived CDR1 and CDR2 are DFQATT and SNEGSKA (reference sequence). The length of the CDR3 is 11 residues. The V end was cut by 6 bases, the J end by 6 bases, with 11 bases between. The CDR3 loop is CSARTANGYTF. Here the CDR3 DNA reads TGCAGTGCGAGGACAGCTAATGGCTACACCTTC.

CDR3 amino acids: CASSVRGVGGNTEAFF. In DNA form, the CDR3 reads TGCGCCAGCAGTGTGCGTGGGGTGGGGGGGAACACTGAAGCTTTCTTT. The chain carries TRBV10-2 and TRBJ1-1; the D gene is possibly TRBD1 (5 bases). Germline V gene data show CDR1 as WSHSY and CDR2 as SAAADI. V shed 4 bases and J shed 1 base, with 16 bases lying between them. This CDR3 is 16 amino acids long.

The chain recombines TRBV30 with TRBJ2-1, with TRBD2 matching over 8 bases. This CDR3 is 16 amino acids long. V was clipped by 2 bases and J by 4 bases; unmatched bases: 10. CDR1 is GTSNPN and CDR2 is SVGIG in the germline V gene (reference sequence). CDR3 sequence (DNA): TGTGCCTGGAGTCCCTTACTAGCGGCACCTTACAATGAGCAGTTCTTC. Translation gives CAWSPLLAAPYNEQFF. The variable domain in full, with the rest retrieved from reference TRBV30 and TRBJ2-1, is SQTIHQWPATLVQPVGSPLSLECTVEGTSNPNLYWYRQAAGRGLQLLFYSVGIGQISSEVPQNLSASRPQDRQFILSSKKLLLSDSGFYLCAWSPLLAAPYNEQFFGPGTRLTVL.

The chain has TRBV5-4 and TRBJ2-2; 7 bases map to TRBD2. CDR3 length: 16 residues. CDR1 and CDR2 from the germline V gene are SGHNT and YYREEE (reference sequence). J was trimmed by 6 bases and V by 4 bases; bases with no gene match: 12. The CDR3 protein is CASSRLSSGAAGELFF. The CDR3 region has the DNA TGTGCCAGCAGCCGGCTGTCTAGCGGAGCGGCCGGGGAGCTGTTTTTT.

The rearrangement joins TRBV6-6 to TRBJ1-5; D might be TRBD1 (5 bases). Looked up from germline, CDR1 is MNHNY and CDR2 is SVGAGI (reference sequence). Trimming took 5 bases from V and 0 from J, leaving 11 bases between them. The length of the CDR3 is 15 residues. CDR3 residues: CASSTGTSSNQPQHF. DNA for the CDR3: TGTGCCAGCAGTACTGGGACTTCTAGCAATCAGCCCCAGCATTTT.

This sequence joins TRBV30 and TRBJ2-1; possible D gene TRBD1, 6 bases. The CDR3 has 13 residues. Germline CDR1 is GTSNPN and CDR2 is SVGIG (reference sequence). The V gene lost 3 bases and the J gene lost 7 bases, with 13 bases spanning the gap. The CDR3 spells CAWRGDMGNEQFF. DNA for the CDR3: TGTGCCTGGAGAGGGGACATGGGAAATGAGCAGTTCTTC.

The chain couples TRBV15 to TRBJ2-3; 9 nucleotides line up with TRBD2. The trim removed 1 base at V and 3 bases at J, leaving 2 bases unmatched. Looked up from germline, CDR1 is LNHNV and CDR2 is YYDKDF (reference sequence). The CDR3 extends over 15 amino acids. The CDR3 region is CATSRGTSETDTQYF. The DNA for the CDR3 is TGTGCCACCAGCAGAGGGACTAGCGAGACAGATACGCAGTATTTT.

The rearrangement links TRBV5-6 to TRBJ2-7; D possibly corresponds to TRBD1 (6 bases). The ends were cut back, 4 bases at V and 7 bases at J, with 18 bases in the middle. This CDR3 is built from 14 residues. The V gene's germline CDR1 is SGHDT and CDR2 YYEEEE. The CDR3 sequence: CASSIQGRGVEQYF. CDR3 bases: TGTGCCAGCAGCATACAGGGTAGGGGCGTGGAGCAGTACTTC.

This chain joins TRBV30 and TRBJ2-1, with TRBD2 matching over 10 bases. Germline CDR1 is GTSNPN and CDR2 is SVGIG (reference sequence). The CDR3 spans 13 residues. Trimming removed 1 base from V and 9 bases from J; junction bases left unmatched: 3. CDR3 protein: CAWSDTSGTEQFF. Here the CDR3 DNA reads TGTGCCTGGAGTGATACTAGCGGGACTGAGCAGTTCTTC. Looking up the rest from reference TRBV30 and TRBJ2-1 gives the full variable domain: SQTIHQWPATLVQPVGSPLSLECTVEGTSNPNLYWYRQAAGRGLQLLFYSVGIGQISSEVPQNLSASRPQDRQFILSSKKLLLSDSGFYLCAWSDTSGTEQFFGPGTRLTVL.

The chain couples TRBV27 to TRBJ2-7; 9 positions agree with TRBD1. The CDR3 length is 15 residues. V was clipped by 4 bases and J by 0 bases; unmatched bases: 4. Looked up from germline, CDR1 is MNHEY and CDR2 is SMNVEV (reference sequence). CDR3 nucleotides: TGTGCCAGCAGTTCGTGGACAGGGGACTCCTACGAGCAGTACTTC. Translation gives CASSSWTGDSYEQYF.